The table lists the clone carrying this T cell receptor beta chain with many counts. Its antigen is unidentified. The data are from a study of T cell repertoires in cytomegalovirus infection. Study at large: It can be stated that public TCR beta signatures indicated CMV infection as well as a matching HLA type. General study findings and limits: What dominated the ex vivo response were HLA-C-restricted CMV-specific TCR beta clonotypes. Carriers of CMV and the relevant HLA type were discriminated by public TCR beta frequency.

Each CDR3 protein is one row after TCRdb ran MiXCR on the reads. Of about 200,000 distinct CDR3 sequences in the sample, 9.5% are singletons; the top ten hold about 4.2%. The clonotype was recovered from a human donor in good health (CMV status not recorded). Some clones in this sample may be carry-over from other donors' samples. Sequenced sample: PBMCs.

CDR3 coding DNA: TGTGCCAGCAGCCTCCTGGGACAGGGGCAAGATACGCAGTATTTT. Its protein product is CASSLLGQGQDTQYF. The chain couples TRBV7-2 to TRBJ2-3, with 10 bases matching TRBD1. This CDR3 region has 15 residues. The trim removed 5 bases at V and 5 bases at J, leaving 7 bases unmatched. Per the germline V gene, CDR1 is SGHTA and CDR2 is FQGNSA.